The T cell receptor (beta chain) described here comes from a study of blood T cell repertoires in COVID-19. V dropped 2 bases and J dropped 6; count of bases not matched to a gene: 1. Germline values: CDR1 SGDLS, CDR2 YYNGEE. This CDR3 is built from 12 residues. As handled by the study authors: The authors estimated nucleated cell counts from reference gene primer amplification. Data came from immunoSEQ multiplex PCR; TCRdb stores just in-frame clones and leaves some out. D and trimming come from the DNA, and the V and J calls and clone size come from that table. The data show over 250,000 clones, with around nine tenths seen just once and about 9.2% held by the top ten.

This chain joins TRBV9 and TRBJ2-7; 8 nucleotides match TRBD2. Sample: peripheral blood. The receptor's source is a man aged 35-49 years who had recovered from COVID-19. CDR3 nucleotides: TGTGCCAGCAGCGTCCTAGCGGGCGAGCAGTACTTC. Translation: CASSVLAGEQYF. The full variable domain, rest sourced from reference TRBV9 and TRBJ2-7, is DSGVTQTPKHLITATGQRVTLRCSPRSGDLSVYWYQQSLDQGLQFLIQYYNGEERAKGNILERFSAQQFPDLHSELNLSSLELGDSALYFCASSVLAGEQYFGPGTRLTVT.